This T cell receptor (beta chain) was identified in a study of shared T cell receptors in the human thymus. Trimming removed 2 bases from V and 6 bases from J; junction bases left unmatched: 4. This CDR3 has 14 amino acids. Germline V gene data show CDR1 as WSHSY and CDR2 as SAAADI. Sequencing used immunoSEQ multiplex PCR; TCRdb keeps in-frame clones, though not all of them. The sample contains about 730,000 clones, 80% to 90% of which appear only once. These same records also appear under a second study, on human thymus T cells. As that study records: The source of the thymus tissue was resections taken during corrective heart surgery.

Sequencing used thymocytes. The origin of this receptor is a girl less than two years old with a congenital heart defect. V is TRBV10-2 and J is TRBJ2-3; 8 bases fit TRBD1. CDR3 region: CASSESQGADTQYF. The CDR3 nucleotides are TGCGCCAGCAGTGAGAGTCAGGGGGCGGATACGCAGTATTTT.